The 30 T cell receptor beta chains presented below share a single source sample, sequenced in a study of shared clonotypes between healthy human individuals. Assay used: immunoSEQ multiplex PCR; TCRdb lists only in-frame clones, some missing. The table records 1.4 million to 1.5 million clones, approximately 96% of them present only once. Sequencing input: naive CD4+ T cells sorted from blood. Subset reported: CD45RA+ positively selected. The receptors were gathered from a man aged 30 to 45 in good health.

The CDR3 DNA sequence: TGCGCCAGCAGCTTGGCGCCATCGGGAGACTCTGGAAACACCATATATTTT. Amino acids: CASSLAPSGDSGNTIYF. The chain employs TRBV5-1 and TRBJ1-3; D is unclear. Per germline, CDR1 SGHRS and CDR2 YFSETQ. This CDR3 is 17 amino acids long. V shed 0 bases and J shed 0 bases, with 13 bases lying between them.

The rearrangement joins TRBV19 to TRBJ1-2; D gene unclear. Per germline, CDR1 LNHDA and CDR2 SQIVND (reference sequence). CDR3 length: 14 amino acids. V gave up 11 bases and J gave up 1 base, with 17 bases separating them. The chain's CDR3 is CAAGRGAGNYGYTF. CDR3 bases: TGTGCCGCAGGCCGGGGTGCGGGTAACTATGGCTACACCTTC.

The chain has TRBV6-1 and TRBJ2-1, with 8 bases identical to TRBD2. Looked up from germline, CDR1 is MNHNS and CDR2 is SASEGT. The CDR3 is made up of 15 amino acids. After removal of 5 bases from V and 7 bases from J, the junction contained 10 bases not matched to a gene. Here the CDR3 DNA reads TGTGCCAGCAGTACCCGAGGAGCGGGAGTAAATGAGCAGTTCTTC. Protein: CASSTRGAGVNEQFF.

The rearrangement uses TRBV4-1 and TRBJ1-3, with a possible D match to TRBD1 (5 bases). Germline V gives CDR1 MGHRA, CDR2 YSYEKL. The CDR3 runs to 17 residues. V was trimmed by 1 base and J by 0 bases, leaving 13 bases between them. CDR3 protein: CASSQVSAGTSGNTIYF. Written as DNA, the CDR3 is TGCGCCAGCAGCCAAGTTTCCGCCGGGACCTCTGGAAACACCATATATTTT.

V usage is TRBV27 and J usage is TRBJ2-7; 9 bases are shared with TRBD1. CDR1 MNHEY and CDR2 SMNVEV come from the germline V gene (reference sequence). This CDR3 is 13 amino acids long. Germline trimming cut 4 bases from V and 8 bases from J; bases unmatched to any gene: 6. The chain's CDR3 is CASSSDRGVKQYF. DNA of the CDR3: TGTGCCAGCAGTTCCGACAGGGGGGTAAAGCAGTACTTC.

The chain combines TRBV9 with TRBJ2-1; tentatively, D is TRBD2 (6 bases). CDR1 SGDLS and CDR2 YYNGEE come from the germline V gene. V gave up 3 bases and J gave up 1 base, with 14 bases separating them. The CDR3 covers 16 residues. CDR3 region: CASSEEAGLSYNEQFF. CDR3 in DNA: TGTGCCAGCAGCGAGGAGGCGGGGTTGTCCTACAATGAGCAGTTCTTC.

Comment on this clone: The DNA is omitted, as the CDR3 cannot be located on it reliably, and the CDR3 follows TCRdb's listing. V is TRBV5-1 and J is TRBJ1-4. The germline V gene has CDR1 SGHRS and CDR2 YFSETQ. The length of the CDR3 is 14 amino acids, counting both ends. CDR3 region: CASSFGEGTEKLFF.

On this clone itself: As the CDR3 is not closed by the conserved phenylalanine or tryptophan, this likely results from a read error. The DNA is left out, because the CDR3 cannot be placed on it with certainty; the CDR3 is given as TCRdb lists it. CDR3 amino acids: CASSGSGSLGGATHDPDD. The chain is built from TRBV5-5 and TRBJ2-6; the listed D gene, TRBD1, was not tested against the DNA. Including both end residues, the CDR3 is 18 amino acids long. Germline V CDR1 and CDR2: SGHKS, YYEKEE (reference sequence).

Details on this clone: The same CDR3 arises from other DNA sequences in this sample as well. The V call is TRBV29-1, the J call TRBJ2-3; TRBD2 agrees at 7 bases. Trimming cost V 3 bases and J 1 base; bases outside gene matches: 4. This CDR3 region has 14 residues. Per germline, CDR1 SQVTM and CDR2 ANQGSEA. The CDR3 DNA follows: TGCAGCGTTGAGTTGGCGGGAGGCACAGATACGCAGTATTTT. Its translation is CSVELAGGTDTQYF.

The chain employs TRBV2 and TRBJ2-7, with 10 bases fitting TRBD1. In germline, CDR1 is SNHLY, CDR2 FYNNEI. The ends lost 1 base at V and 3 bases at J; junction bases unmatched: 3. This CDR3 is built from 15 residues. The CDR3 region is CASSEGTGGYYEQYF. CDR3 bases: TGTGCCAGCAGTGAAGGGACAGGGGGTTACTACGAGCAGTACTTC. Supplemented by reference TRBV2 and TRBJ2-7, the full variable domain reads EPEVTQTPSHQVTQMGQEVILRCVPISNHLYFYWYRQILGQKVEFLVSFYNNEISEKSEIFDDQFSVERPDGSNFTLKIRSTKLEDSAMYFCASSEGTGGYYEQYFGPGTRLTVT.

The chain couples TRBV4-2 to TRBJ1-4, with a tentative D call TRBD1 (5 bases). CDR3 length: 14 residues. Deletions cut 8 bases from V and 3 bases from J, with 13 bases between. CDR1 LGHNA and CDR2 YNFKEQ come from the germline V gene. CDR3 in amino acids: CASRIREANEKLFF. The CDR3 coding sequence is TGTGCCAGCCGTATCAGGGAGGCTAATGAAAAACTGTTTTTT.

The chain joins TRBV11-2 to TRBJ2-7; D might be TRBD2 (6 bases). The germline V gene has CDR1 SGHAT and CDR2 FQNNGV. V lost 5 bases, J lost 3 bases, and 20 bases lay in between. The CDR3 is made up of 16 amino acids. CDR3 loop: CASSRRKLANDYEQYF. The CDR3 coding sequence is TGTGCCAGCAGCCGAAGGAAGCTAGCGAACGACTACGAGCAGTACTTC.

V is TRBV7-2 and J is TRBJ2-7; TRBD2 matches at 8 bases. Germline CDR1 is SGHTA and CDR2 is FQGNSA. After removal of 6 bases from V and 2 bases from J, the junction contained 6 bases not matched to a gene. The CDR3 sequence is 14 residues long. DNA of the CDR3: TGTGCCAGCAGTCGTTTAGCGGGACCCTACGAGCAGTACTTC. Encoded protein: CASSRLAGPYEQYF.

This chain links TRBV11-1 with TRBJ2-1; 7 bases agree with TRBD2. Germline loops: CDR1 SGHAT, CDR2 FQDESV (reference sequence). The V and J ends lost 1 base and 0 bases, in that order; junction bases with no gene match: 3. This CDR3 is built from 16 residues. The CDR3 sequence: CASSLVGEGSYNEQFF. The CDR3 DNA reads TGTGCCAGCAGCTTAGTGGGGGAGGGCTCCTACAATGAGCAGTTCTTC.

V is TRBV27 and J is TRBJ2-1, with TRBD2 as a possible D gene (6 bases). Trimming took 1 base from V and 4 from J, leaving 20 bases between them. This CDR3 is 18 amino acids long. Looked up from germline, CDR1 is MNHEY and CDR2 is SMNVEV (reference sequence). Here the CDR3 DNA reads TGTGCCAGCAGTTTATTCGTATCGACTAGAATTGGTTACAATGAGCAGTTCTTC. Encoded protein: CASSLFVSTRIGYNEQFF.

The rearrangement joins TRBV7-2 to TRBJ2-1, with 7 nucleotides matching TRBD1. Germline V gene lookup returns CDR1 SGHTA and CDR2 FQGNSA. With V trimmed by 2 bases and J by 0 bases, 4 bases remained unmatched. The CDR3 is 16 residues long. The CDR3 DNA reads TGTGCCAGCAGCTTATCCCGGGACAGCTCCTACAATGAGCAGTTCTTC. Translating it yields CASSLSRDSSYNEQFF.

This chain connects TRBV7-8 to TRBJ2-7; TRBD2 matches at 11 bases. Germline V gives CDR1 SGHVS, CDR2 FQNEAQ. This CDR3 is built from 15 residues. The ends lost 5 bases at V and 5 bases at J; junction bases unmatched: 8. CDR3 in amino acids: CASSKTSGSGHEQYF. DNA of the CDR3: TGTGCCAGCAGCAAAACTAGCGGGAGTGGCCACGAGCAGTACTTC. Full variable domain (outside the CDR3, taken from reference TRBV7-8 and TRBJ2-7): GAGVSQSPRYKVAKRGQDVALRCDPISGHVSLFWYQQALGQGPEFLTYFQNEAQLDKSGLPSDRFFAERPEGSVSTLKIQRTQQEDSAVYLCASSKTSGSGHEQYFGPGTRLTVT.

This sequence joins TRBV7-9 and TRBJ2-4; 9 bases agree with TRBD2. Germline CDR1 reads SEHNR; CDR2 reads FQNEAQ (reference sequence). The CDR3 runs 16 residues. Losses at the gene ends were 3 bases for V and 8 bases for J; bases not matched to a gene: 11. The CDR3 here is CASSFVPLAGSHIQYF. CDR3 DNA sequence: TGTGCCAGCAGCTTCGTCCCTCTAGCGGGATCGCACATTCAGTACTTC. The whole variable domain, filled in from reference TRBV7-9 and TRBJ2-4, reads DTGVSQNPRHKITKRGQNVTFRCDPISEHNRLYWYRQTLGQGPEFLTYFQNEAQLEKSRLLSDRFSAERPKGSFSTLEIQRTEQGDSAMYLCASSFVPLAGSHIQYFGAGTRLSVL.

As concerns this clone: The sample contains more than one DNA sequence encoding this CDR3. This chain connects TRBV5-1 to TRBJ1-1; D possibly corresponds to TRBD1 (5 bases). The V gene's germline CDR1 is SGHRS and CDR2 YFSETQ. Deletions cut 1 base from V and 4 bases from J, with 8 bases between. CDR3 length equals 13 residues. The CDR3 sequence is CASSLPGGTEAFF. DNA for the CDR3: TGCGCCAGCAGCTTGCCGGGGGGCACTGAAGCTTTCTTT.

The chain links TRBV27 to TRBJ2-5; 8 positions match TRBD1. This CDR3 is 14 amino acids long. From germline, CDR1 is MNHEY and CDR2 SMNVEV (reference sequence). J was trimmed by 5 bases and V by 6 bases; bases with no gene match: 8. The CDR3 DNA sequence: TGTGCCAGCAGCAGGGGGCATAAGGCGGAGACCCAGTACTTC. Residues: CASSRGHKAETQYF.

About this clone itself: This CDR3 is also generated by other DNA sequences in the sample. The genes are TRBV5-1 and TRBJ2-2; D gene uncertain. CDR1 SGHRS and CDR2 YFSETQ come from the germline V gene. The ends were cut back, 7 bases at V and 2 bases at J, with 6 bases in the middle. This CDR3 spans 12 amino acids. CDR3: CASSLNTGELFF. CDR3 in DNA: TGCGCCAGCTCCCTTAACACCGGGGAGCTGTTTTTT.

The chain carries TRBV18 and TRBJ2-7, with TRBD1 identical over 7 bases. The CDR3 is made up of 15 amino acids. V shed 4 bases, J shed 2 bases, and the junction held 8 bases outside the gene matches. CDR1 and CDR2 (germline): KGHSH, LQKENI. The CDR3: CASSLGGNLAYEQYF. DNA of the CDR3: TGTGCCAGCTCACTAGGGGGCAATTTAGCCTACGAGCAGTACTTC.

The CDR3 protein is CAISDPTSGRGAHEQFF. CDR3 DNA: TGTGCCATCAGTGATCCGACTAGCGGGAGGGGGGCCCATGAGCAGTTCTTC. The rearrangement links TRBV10-3 to TRBJ2-1; the match to TRBD2 covers 14 bases. The junction had 9 bases not matched to a gene; V was cut back by 3 bases and J by 8 bases. Germline CDR1 reads ENHRY; CDR2 reads SYGVKD. The CDR3 sequence is 17 residues long.

This clone was seen once. The chain uses TRBV7-9 and TRBJ2-3; 13 bases agree with TRBD2. The CDR3 runs 17 residues. Trimming took 5 bases from V and 4 from J; bases not matched to a gene: 9. Germline V gene lookup returns CDR1 SEHNR and CDR2 FQNEAQ (reference sequence). The chain's CDR3 is CASSPLAGGAPSDTQYF. The CDR3 coding sequence is TGTGCCAGCAGCCCACTAGCGGGAGGGGCTCCTTCAGATACGCAGTATTTT. Combining the CDR3 with reference TRBV7-9 and TRBJ2-3 gives the whole variable domain DTGVSQNPRHKITKRGQNVTFRCDPISEHNRLYWYRQTLGQGPEFLTYFQNEAQLEKSRLLSDRFSAERPKGSFSTLEIQRTEQGDSAMYLCASSPLAGGAPSDTQYFGPGTRLTVL.

The V and J genes are TRBV19 and TRBJ2-7; TRBD2 matches at 16 bases. In germline, CDR1 is LNHDA, CDR2 SQIVND (reference sequence). The J segment lost 2 bases and the V segment lost 1 base, leaving 5 bases of the junction unmatched. This CDR3 has 18 residues. DNA of the CDR3: TGTGCCAGTAGTATAGTGCCGGGACTAGCGGGAGGGACCTACGAGCAGTACTTC. Translated, it gives CASSIVPGLAGGTYEQYF.

This chain uses TRBV19 with TRBJ2-4, with D perhaps TRBD2 (5 bases). There are 15 residues in the CDR3. Germline values: CDR1 LNHDA, CDR2 SQIVND (reference sequence). V was cut by 3 bases and J by 1 base, with 10 bases left in between. DNA of the CDR3: TGTGCCAGTAGTATGACCAGAGGGGCCAAAAACATTCAGTACTTC. Residues: CASSMTRGAKNIQYF.

The CDR3 is CASSLGQGRMKTQYF. The DNA for the CDR3 is TGTGCCAGCAGTTTGGGGCAGGGGAGGATGAAGACCCAGTACTTC. The chain recombines TRBV28 with TRBJ2-5, with D perhaps assigned TRBD1 or TRBD2 (6 bases each). Germline loops: CDR1 MDHEN, CDR2 SYDVKM. V lost 3 bases to trimming and J lost 6 bases, with 17 bases between them. The CDR3 runs to 15 residues.

The rearrangement uses TRBV30 and TRBJ1-2; possibly TRBD1 for D (5 bases). Germline CDR1 reads GTSNPN; CDR2 reads SVGIG (reference sequence). The CDR3 extends over 15 amino acids. The V and J ends lost 3 bases and 4 bases respectively, with 18 bases between them. CDR3 loop: CAWSAPHTGIYGYTF. The CDR3 DNA sequence: TGTGCCTGGAGCGCGCCTCATACAGGAATCTATGGCTACACCTTC.

The rearrangement links TRBV5-1 to TRBJ1-2; D gene uncertain. This CDR3 is built from 15 residues. Germline V gene lookup returns CDR1 SGHRS and CDR2 YFSETQ. Trimming pared 2 bases from V and 3 bases from J, leaving 14 bases between. CDR3 DNA: TGCGCCAGCAGCTTATCCCCGAGGGTTGACTATGGCTACACCTTC. Its translation is CASSLSPRVDYGYTF.

This clone is a singleton in its sample. The J gene is TRBJ2-7, the V gene TRBV28; possible D gene TRBD1, 5 bases. This CDR3 is 14 amino acids long. In germline, CDR1 is MDHEN, CDR2 SYDVKM. V was cut by 3 bases and J by 4 bases, with 13 bases left in between. The CDR3 DNA is TGTGCCAGCAGTTTGCGGACACTGAAATACGAGCAGTACTTC. This sequence encodes CASSLRTLKYEQYF.